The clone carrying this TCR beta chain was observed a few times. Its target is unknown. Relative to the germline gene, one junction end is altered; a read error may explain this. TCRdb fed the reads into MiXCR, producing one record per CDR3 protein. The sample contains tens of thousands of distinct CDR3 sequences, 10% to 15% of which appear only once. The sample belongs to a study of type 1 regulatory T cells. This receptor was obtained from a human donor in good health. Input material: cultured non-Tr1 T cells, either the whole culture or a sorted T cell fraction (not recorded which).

In DNA form, the CDR3 reads TGTGCTAGCAGCTTCGCGACAGGGGCGAACACCGGGGAGCTGTTTTTT. Encoded protein: CASSFATGANTGELFF. The chain combines TRBV7-7 with TRBJ2-2; 8 bases are a match to TRBD1. This CDR3 is built from 16 residues. Germline CDR1 reads SSHAT; CDR2 reads FNYEAQ (reference sequence).